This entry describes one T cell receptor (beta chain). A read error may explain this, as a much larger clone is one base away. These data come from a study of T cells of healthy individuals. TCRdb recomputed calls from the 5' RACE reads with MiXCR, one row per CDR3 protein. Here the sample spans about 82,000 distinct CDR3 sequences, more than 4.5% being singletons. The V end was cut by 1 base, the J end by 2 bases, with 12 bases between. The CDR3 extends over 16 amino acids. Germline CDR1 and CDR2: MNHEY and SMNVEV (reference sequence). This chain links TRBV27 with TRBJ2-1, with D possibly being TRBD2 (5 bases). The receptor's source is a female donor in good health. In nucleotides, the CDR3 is TGTGCCAGCAGTTTATGGGTCGGGAACGCCTACAATGAGCAGTTCTTC. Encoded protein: CASSLWVGNAYNEQFF.